This TCR beta chain originates from a study of blood T cell repertoires in COVID-19. Study overall: Samples came from the United States, Italy and Spain, spanning acute and convalescent COVID-19. Sources were T cells, B-cell-depleted T cells, or PBMCs; the material itself was cDNA or gDNA.

In the study's own analysis: It was from reference gene primer amplification that nucleated cell counts were estimated. Profiled with immunoSEQ multiplex PCR; TCRdb holds only in-frame clones, not every one. The V and J calls and clone size were taken over from that table, and D and trimming were inferred from the DNA. The profile shows roughly 250,000 clones, about 89% of them singletons. The CDR3 contains 16 residues. Germline CDR1 and CDR2: MNHNS and SASEGT. V lost 4 bases and J lost 1; bases outside the gene matches: 7. Participants, about 18 to 90 years old, spanned more than 20 US areas. The chain uses TRBV6-1 and TRBJ1-3; 7 nucleotides align to TRBD1. Sequences were obtained from PBMCs or T cells enriched from blood (not recorded which). The source is a young woman who had recovered from COVID-19. DNA for the CDR3: TGTGCCAGCAGTGGGGGGGACAGACCTTCTGGAAACACCATATATTTT. Translating it yields CASSGGDRPSGNTIYF.